The sample holds many counts of the clone carrying this TCR beta chain. Its cognate antigen is unknown. The data are from a study of metastatic and nonmetastatic thyroid tumors. Study at large: For malignant and benign thyroid patients, tumor or nodule tissue and blood were the sources whose repertoires were compared.

Study-level results: Benign nodules reportedly had significantly lower TCR beta diversity than malignant thyroid tumors in blood and tumor.

Trimming left V 2 bases short and J 4 bases short, with 5 bases between. Germline V gene lookup returns CDR1 KGHSH and CDR2 LQKENI. This CDR3 contains 12 residues. Every patient underwent thyroid surgery untreated. Original processing notes: Clinicopathological groups of papillary thyroid cancer showed CDR3 differences that were used to build a distant-metastasis classifier. TCRdb re-analyzed the PCR reads through MiXCR. It is TCRdb's table, rather than the study itself, that gives the V and J calls and clone size. The data show more than 85,000 clones, approximately 9% seen once. The V call is TRBV18, the J call TRBJ1-1; D might be TRBD1 (5 bases). Sample: blood. The clonotype was recovered from a female donor with papillary thyroid cancer or a benign thyroid nodule (not recorded which). Some clones in this sample may be carry-over from other donors' samples. The CDR3 sequence: CASSPGATEAFF. CDR3 bases: TGTGCCAGCTCACCAGGGGCCACTGAAGCTTTCTTT.